Presented here are 28 T cell receptor beta chains from one specimen sequenced in a study of OX40 agonist ivuxolimab in advanced cancers. Profiling relied on immunoSEQ multiplex PCR, and the TCRdb table lists in-frame clones only, not all of them. The sample yields around 100,000 clones, about 88% seen once. The sequences come from CD4+ or CD8+ T cells sorted from blood, collected in a trial of the OX40 agonist ivuxolimab. These receptors were obtained from an adult with an advanced solid tumor such as melanoma, head and neck, liver or kidney cancer.

J is TRBJ2-4 and V is TRBV15; tentative D call: TRBD2 (5 bases). The CDR3 consists of 14 residues. CDR1 is LNHNV and CDR2 is YYDKDF in the germline V gene (reference sequence). Trimming removed 0 bases at V and 8 bases at J, with 11 bases between. CDR3 amino acids: CATSRDLMGDIQYF. The CDR3 nucleotides are TGTGCCACCAGCAGAGATCTGATGGGAGACATTCAGTACTTC.

In the case of this clone: Distinct nucleotide sequences in the sample also encode this CDR3. The rearrangement joins TRBV28 to TRBJ2-1; 8 positions agree with TRBD1. The CDR3 contains 15 residues. Germline assignment: CDR1 MDHEN and CDR2 SYDVKM. V shed 2 bases and J 7 bases; nucleotides not matched to a gene: 7. The chain's CDR3 is CASSLPDRVRNEQFF. The CDR3 nucleotides are TGTGCCAGCAGTTTACCGGACAGGGTACGAAATGAGCAGTTCTTC.

The V gene is TRBV10-1, the J gene TRBJ2-3, with 10 bases matching TRBD2. The CDR3 runs 16 residues. The germline CDR1 and CDR2 sequences are WNHNN and SYGVQD (reference sequence). With V trimmed by 11 bases and J by 2 bases, 13 bases remained unmatched. The CDR3 nucleotides read TGCGCCGGGACGTCGAGACTAGCGGGCGACACAGATACGCAGTATTTT. Translation gives CAGTSRLAGDTDTQYF.

J is TRBJ1-2 and V is TRBV19; TRBD1 matches at 9 bases. The length of the CDR3 is 15 residues. Germline loops: CDR1 LNHDA, CDR2 SQIVND (reference sequence). The junction had 2 bases not matched to a gene; V was cut back by 3 bases and J by 0 bases. This chain's CDR3 is CASSIGTGPNYGYTF. CDR3 nucleotide sequence: TGTGCCAGTAGTATCGGGACAGGGCCTAACTATGGCTACACCTTC.

In this sample, this clone turned up a few times. V and J are TRBV5-1 and TRBJ1-5; D may be TRBD1 (6 bases). V lost 0 bases and J lost 3, with 10 bases in between. CDR1 SGHRS and CDR2 YFSETQ come from the germline V gene. The length of the CDR3 is 15 residues. The CDR3 DNA is TGCGCCAGCAGCTTGGACGGGGGCTACAATCAGCCCCAGCATTTT. Translation: CASSLDGGYNQPQHF.

This chain joins TRBV7-9 and TRBJ2-7, with 7 bases lining up with TRBD1. The CDR3 spans 12 residues. Germline CDR1 reads SEHNR; CDR2 reads FQNEAQ (reference sequence). V shed 6 bases and J 1 base; nucleotides not matched to a gene: 0. The CDR3 nucleotides read TGTGCCAGCAGGGGACAGTCCTACGAGCAGTACTTC. Translating gives CASRGQSYEQYF.

With respect to this clone: This same CDR3 is encoded by further DNA sequences in the sample. The chain recombines TRBV7-9 with TRBJ2-2; 7 bases align to TRBD1. The J segment lost 5 bases and the V segment lost 5 bases, leaving 8 bases of the junction unmatched. Germline V gene lookup returns CDR1 SEHNR and CDR2 FQNEAQ (reference sequence). This CDR3 contains 15 residues. The CDR3 is CASSLGRGKTGELFF. The DNA of the CDR3 is TGTGCCAGCAGCCTAGGCAGGGGGAAAACCGGGGAGCTGTTTTTT.

The chain uses TRBV5-8 and TRBJ2-7; TRBD1 matches 9 bases. The V gene's germline CDR1 is SGHTS and CDR2 YDEGEE. This CDR3 has 15 residues. J was trimmed by 1 base and V by 0 bases; bases with no gene match: 2. DNA for the CDR3: TGTGCCAGCAGCTTGGGGACAGGGGCTTCCTACGAGCAGTACTTC. Its protein product is CASSLGTGASYEQYF.

The chain uses TRBV13 and TRBJ2-7; 8 positions match TRBD1. This CDR3 comprises 14 residues. J gave up 2 bases and V 2 bases, and 2 bases lay outside the gene matches. In germline, CDR1 is PRHDT, CDR2 FYEKMQ (reference sequence). The CDR3 sequence is CASSLNRGTYEQYF. The CDR3 DNA sequence: TGTGCCAGCAGCTTAAACAGGGGGACCTACGAGCAGTACTTC.

The chain combines TRBV7-3 with TRBJ2-1; 9 nucleotides line up with TRBD2. This CDR3 contains 15 residues. Germline V gene lookup returns CDR1 SGHTA and CDR2 FQGTGA. V trimming: 5 bases; J trimming: 9 bases; junction bases outside the gene matches: 11. CDR3: CASSNRLAALGEQFF. DNA for the CDR3: TGTGCCAGCAGCAATAGACTAGCGGCCTTGGGTGAGCAGTTCTTC.

The V gene is TRBV19, the J gene TRBJ1-2; D is ambiguous. Germline V gene data show CDR1 as LNHDA and CDR2 as SQIVND (reference sequence). The CDR3 has 14 amino acids. The V end lost 3 bases, the J end lost 4 bases, and 12 bases lay between the germline ends. The CDR3 bases are TGTGCCAGTAGTATCGGCCAGCCATTCTATGGCTACACCTTC. Translated: CASSIGQPFYGYTF.

The chain links TRBV6-1 to TRBJ2-7, with D unclear. V was trimmed by 5 bases and J by 7 bases, leaving 12 bases between them. Germline CDR1 reads MNHNS; CDR2 reads SASEGT. The CDR3 is 12 amino acids. The CDR3 sequence is CASSLQSYEQYF. The CDR3, as DNA: TGTGCCAGCAGTTTACAGTCGTATGAGCAGTACTTC.

The rearrangement uses TRBV2 and TRBJ2-1; a possible D gene is TRBD2 (6 bases). In germline, CDR1 is SNHLY, CDR2 FYNNEI. CDR3 size: 15 residues. With 4 bases removed from V and 4 bases from J, the gap between germline ends came to 14 bases. CDR3 nucleotides: TGTGCCAGCAGTGCGGGCGGGAACCAGTACAATGAGCAGTTCTTC. Translating gives CASSAGGNQYNEQFF.

The chain has TRBV7-2 and TRBJ1-1, with D uncertain. The germline V and J ends were trimmed by 1 base and 1 base, with 7 bases remaining between them. CDR1 SGHTA and CDR2 FQGNSA come from the germline V gene. This CDR3 has 14 residues. CDR3 DNA: TGTGCCAGCAGCTTAGGTCGGGGGAACACTGAAGCTTTCTTT. Translating it yields CASSLGRGNTEAFF.

J is TRBJ2-2 and V is TRBV19; 8 nucleotides match TRBD1. This CDR3 has 18 residues. Germline V gives CDR1 LNHDA, CDR2 SQIVND (reference sequence). Trimming removed 0 bases from V and 4 bases from J; junction bases left unmatched: 10. The CDR3 spells CASSIEVSDRVVTGELFF. The DNA of the CDR3 is TGTGCCAGTAGTATAGAGGTTTCGGACAGGGTTGTCACCGGGGAGCTGTTTTTT.

The V and J genes are TRBV7-3 and TRBJ2-3; D is undetermined. V was shortened by 2 bases and J by 5 bases, with 8 bases between the two germline ends. Looked up from germline, CDR1 is SGHTA and CDR2 is FQGTGA. This CDR3 is built from 13 residues. CDR3 nucleotide sequence: TGTGCCAGCAGCTTAGATAGGGTAGATACGCAGTATTTT. Its translation: CASSLDRVDTQYF.

The chain uses TRBV5-1 and TRBJ2-5, with D perhaps assigned TRBD1 or TRBD2 (5 bases each). The CDR3 loop spans 13 amino acids. CDR1 is SGHRS, CDR2 YFSETQ, per germline. V lost 3 bases to trimming and J lost 5 bases, with 11 bases between them. The CDR3 DNA reads TGCGCCAGCAGCTACCCGGGACGGGAGACCCAGTACTTC. As protein: CASSYPGRETQYF.

The V and J genes are TRBV30 and TRBJ2-7; no clear D gene. V lost 3 bases to trimming and J lost 4 bases, with 22 bases between them. The CDR3 is 16 residues long. Germline CDR1 is GTSNPN and CDR2 is SVGIG (reference sequence). The CDR3 coding sequence is TGTGCCTGGAGGCACCGACTGGGGTTGGGGAATTACGAGCAGTACTTC. It specifies CAWRHRLGLGNYEQYF.

V is TRBV5-1 and J is TRBJ1-4; no reliable D call. V lost 0 bases and J lost 7, with 10 bases in between. Looked up from germline, CDR1 is SGHRS and CDR2 is YFSETQ. This CDR3 has 14 residues. CDR3 in DNA: TGCGCCAGCAGCTTGGAGGGTTTTAGTGAAAAACTGTTTTTT. This translates into CASSLEGFSEKLFF.

The rearrangement links TRBV6-1 to TRBJ2-5, with D maybe TRBD2 (6 bases). Germline CDR1 and CDR2: MNHNS and SASEGT. CDR3 size: 15 residues. V lost 4 bases to trimming and J lost 4 bases, with 16 bases between them. The CDR3, as DNA: TGTGCCAGCAGTGTCCGGGGGTCATCCCGAGAGACCCAGTACTTC. This translates into CASSVRGSSRETQYF.

The chain employs TRBV15 and TRBJ2-6; TRBD2 matches at 9 bases. CDR3 length: 20 residues. Germline V gene sequence: CDR1 LNHNV, CDR2 YYDKDF (reference sequence). V was pared by 1 base and J by 0 bases, with 10 bases of the junction left unmatched. Here the CDR3 reads CATSRALSGRLDSGANVLTF. The DNA of the CDR3 is TGTGCCACCAGCAGAGCCCTTAGCGGGAGACTTGACTCTGGGGCCAACGTCCTGACTTTC.

This CDR3 is CASSVGQNTEAFF. The CDR3 nucleotides read TGTGCCAGCAGTGTAGGGCAGAACACTGAAGCTTTCTTT. The V and J genes are TRBV6-4 and TRBJ1-1; D not resolved. Germline-derived CDR1 and CDR2 are MRHNA and SNTAGT. V shed 4 bases and J shed 1 base, with 7 bases lying between them. The CDR3 is 13 amino acids.

This rearrangement joins TRBV5-1 to TRBJ2-3; 8 positions match TRBD2. Germline V gene data show CDR1 as SGHRS and CDR2 as YFSETQ. The CDR3 extends over 15 amino acids. The ends lost 3 bases at V and 1 base at J; junction bases unmatched: 4. The CDR3 region has the DNA TGCGCCAGCAGCTCACCGGGACTAGGCACAGATACGCAGTATTTT. This sequence encodes CASSSPGLGTDTQYF.

The chain is built from TRBV11-1 and TRBJ2-7; TRBD1 matches 8 bases. This CDR3 comprises 14 residues. V shed 5 bases and J 6 bases; nucleotides not matched to a gene: 9. Germline V gene lookup returns CDR1 SGHAT and CDR2 FQDESV (reference sequence). The CDR3 loop is CASSADRAIGEQYF. In DNA form, the CDR3 reads TGTGCCAGCAGCGCGGACAGGGCCATAGGCGAGCAGTACTTC. The complete variable domain, with remaining parts taken from reference TRBV11-1 and TRBJ2-7, reads EAEVAQSPRYKITEKSQAVAFWCDPISGHATLYWYRQILGQGPELLVQFQDESVVDDSQLPKDRFSAERLKGVDSTLKIQPAELGDSAMYLCASSADRAIGEQYFGPGTRLTVT.

The rearrangement uses TRBV5-1 and TRBJ2-3; D is possibly TRBD2 (6 bases). The V gene's germline CDR1 is SGHRS and CDR2 YFSETQ. With 2 bases removed from V and 3 bases from J, the gap between germline ends came to 13 bases. The CDR3 consists of 15 residues. The CDR3 bases are TGCGCCAGCAGCTTCCGGGGGTTAGAGACAGATACGCAGTATTTT. It specifies CASSFRGLETDTQYF.

The chain couples TRBV7-9 to TRBJ1-2, with TRBD1 identical over 9 bases. The CDR3 is 16 residues long. Per germline, CDR1 SEHNR and CDR2 FQNEAQ (reference sequence). The V segment lost 4 bases and the J segment 7 bases; nucleotides outside the gene matches: 13. The CDR3 is CASSSPGTGIIGGYTF. Here the CDR3 DNA reads TGTGCCAGCAGCTCACCCGGGACAGGGATTATTGGTGGCTACACCTTC.

The chain carries TRBV11-2 and TRBJ1-3, with D hard to call. Germline V lookup: CDR1 SGHAT, CDR2 FQNNGV. The CDR3 extends over 12 amino acids. V dropped 1 base and J dropped 3 bases, with 1 base sitting between them. The CDR3 bases are TGTGCCAGCAGCTTAGGTGGAAACACCATATATTTT. Translation gives CASSLGGNTIYF.

The chain is built from TRBV6-1 and TRBJ2-1; D unclear. The CDR3 runs to 15 residues. The germline V gene has CDR1 MNHNS and CDR2 SASEGT. V shed 5 bases and J shed 1 base, with 12 bases lying between them. The CDR3 region has the DNA TGTGCCAGCAGTCCCGACTGGACGTCCTACAATGAGCAGTTCTTC. Translating it yields CASSPDWTSYNEQFF.